A selection of T cell receptor beta chains follows, all from one sample in a study of Graves' ophthalmopathy and Graves' hyperthyroidism. TCRdb fed the multiplex PCR reads into MiXCR, producing one record per CDR3 protein. The sample holds 400,000 to 500,000 distinct CDR3 sequences; over 20% are singletons and the top ten take around 3%. Input material: peripheral blood. These receptors came from a woman between 18 and 30 years old with stable Graves' hyperthyroidism. The CDR3 runs from the conserved cysteine through the conserved F or W. Clone size is stated in some rows and not others, as once, few, many or a class when expanded.

v_call,clone_size,j_call,cdr3_aa
TRBV27,many,TRBJ1-2,CASSFRPRDGYTF
TRBV6-1,few,TRBJ1-2,CASSERGQYGYTF
TRBV28,many,TRBJ2-7,CASSFKWSGRAPSYEQYF
TRBV11-2,many,TRBJ2-7,CASRSTGGNEQYF
TRBV25-1,many,TRBJ2-2,CASSELQGNTGELFF
TRBV6-2/TRBV6-3,many,TRBJ2-5,CASRPGTGWHQETQYF
TRBV5-1,few,TRBJ2-2,CASSFGRGLKDTGELFF
TRBV19,-,TRBJ1-5,CASSIGGGSNQPQHF
TRBV5-1,-,TRBJ2-7,CASSLTRSYYEQYF
TRBV12-3/TRBV12-4,many,TRBJ2-5,CASRELGETQYF
TRBV29-1,-,TRBJ1-6,CSVELGASNSPLHF
TRBV28,many,TRBJ1-1,CASSPRQGGGTEAFF
TRBV12-3/TRBV12-4,few,TRBJ2-4,CASSLGETGSIQYF
TRBV28,many,TRBJ2-2,CASNLRTPGELFF
TRBV20-1,once,TRBJ2-5,CSAFRQGRETQYF
TRBV30,many,TRBJ1-6,CAWSPSGTANSPLHF
TRBV27,few,TRBJ2-1,CASSLSPYNEQFF
TRBV29-1,many,TRBJ2-5,CSVEDTTQETQYF
TRBV29-1,-,TRBJ1-1,CSVLQGYTEAFF
TRBV9,many,TRBJ2-7,CASNREGLTYEQYF
TRBV6-1,-,TRBJ1-1,CASSLRPMKDVNTEAFF
TRBV12-3/TRBV12-4,many,TRBJ2-7,CASSLAREQYF
TRBV27,few,TRBJ1-4,CASSVLGAGGNEKLFF
TRBV12-3/TRBV12-4,many,TRBJ1-6,CASSFSTGAYSPLHF
TRBV5-1,many,TRBJ2-6,CASSLARVRGANVLTF
TRBV24-1,many,TRBJ2-2,CATSGTGTNTGELFF
TRBV28,-,TRBJ2-7,CASSLQYNQRGYEQYF
TRBV4-3,many,TRBJ1-6,CASSQDAGMGDSPLHF
TRBV7-8,-,TRBJ2-4,CASSPRGELVQYF
TRBV6-1,-,TRBJ1-2,CACRGQGASYGYTF
TRBV28,many,TRBJ1-6,CASSLHPIRASPLHF